Reported below is one T cell receptor (beta chain). Its antigen is undetermined. The germline gives CDR1 KGHSH, CDR2 LQKENI. The CDR3 runs to 14 residues. With 1 base removed from V and 5 bases from J, the gap between germline ends came to 9 bases. This sample stems from a study of beta chain features in type 1 diabetes. Study context: The patient and healthy donor groups were comparable for age, gender and cell yields. Notes on the study in general: Sequencing of cDNA might inflate the share of cells that strongly express TCR. Among patients, naive, central memory and Treg TCRB repertoires appeared more similar than among healthy donors.

The isolated RNA, all of it, was reverse transcribed, so expressed TCRB transcripts were what got sequenced. The repertoire was sequenced with immunoSEQ multiplex PCR; TCRdb's copy has only in-frame clones and lacks some. This table holds 300,000 to 350,000 clones, 20% found once. The genes are TRBV18 and TRBJ1-5; D gene unclear. The TCR originated in a woman under 30 in good health. The sample taken for sequencing was naive CD4+ T cells from blood. The chain's CDR3 is CASSPLAEDQPQHF. The CDR3, as DNA: TGTGCCAGCTCACCACTGGCGGAAGATCAGCCCCAGCATTTT.